The rows below give T cell receptor beta chains drawn from one sample of a study of blood T cells in healthy people across ages. Via MiXCR, TCRdb re-called the 5' RACE reads, giving one row per CDR3 protein. This table has around 1.5 million distinct CDR3 sequences, almost 35% appearing once. Sequenced sample: blood. These TCRs come from a woman between 25 and 40 years old in good health. CDR3s include the opening cysteine and the closing phenylalanine or tryptophan. The D gene is left open where the match is weak. Where a row states a size, it is once, few, many or the class of an expanded clone; other rows omit it.

>NA|TRBJ2-1|TRBV10-1|TRBD2|16
TGCGCCAGCAGTGACCAGGGACTAGCGGGAGTTAATGAGCAGTTCTTC
CASSDQGLAGVNEQFF
>NA|TRBJ1-2|TRBV28|TRBD1|15
TGTGCCAGCATTCCGCAACGGGACAGGATCTATGGCTACACCTTC
CASIPQRDRIYGYTF
>many|TRBJ2-3|TRBV7-2|NA|11
TGTGCCAGCGTCTCCACAGATACGCAGTATTTT
CASVSTDTQYF
>few|TRBJ1-4|TRBV6-1|NA|14
TGTGCCAGCAGGGCTGTAAGGGATGATGAAAAACTGTTTTTT
CASRAVRDDEKLFF
>NA|TRBJ2-6|TRBV27|NA|16
TGTGCCAGCAGTTTATCGCCGGGGTCTGGGGCCAACGTCCTGACTTTC
CASSLSPGSGANVLTF
>NA|TRBJ2-2|TRBV11-3|TRBD1|16
TGTGCCAGCAGCTTAGGATATGCAGGGGGCACCGGGGAGCTGTTTTTT
CASSLGYAGGTGELFF
>many|TRBJ1-2|TRBV20-1|NA|14
TGCAGTGCTAGAACCCCCGGGACATTTGATGGCTACACCTTC
CSARTPGTFDGYTF
>NA|TRBJ2-7|TRBV29-1|NA|15
TGCAGCGTTGAATCTAAGTTGGAGGGCTCCTACGAGCAGTACTTC
CSVESKLEGSYEQYF
>many|TRBJ2-2|TRBV20-1|NA|14
TGCAGTGCTCCCCGGGAGTTGGGCACCGGGGAGCTGTTTTTT
CSAPRELGTGELFF
>NA|TRBJ2-7|TRBV2|TRBD2|13
TGTGCCAGCACAGGACTAGCTTATTACGAGCAGTACTTC
CASTGLAYYEQYF
>NA|TRBJ2-1|TRBV5-4|TRBD2|17
TGTGCCAGCAGCTTGGACGGGAGGGATCGGCTAGACAATGAGCAGTTCTTC
CASSLDGRDRLDNEQFF
>few|TRBJ2-3|TRBV3-1|NA|17
TGTGCCAGCAGCCAAGGTCTCGGGGGCCCCAATCGGGATACGCAGTATTTT
CASSQGLGGPNRDTQYF